Listed here are 5 T cell receptor beta chains from one sample, sequenced in a study of blood T cell repertoires in COVID-19. Sequenced by immunoSEQ multiplex PCR; TCRdb stores in-frame clones only, minus some. This sample has roughly 50,000 clones, with approximately 85% found just once. The sample was peripheral blood. The origin of the receptors is a man aged 55 to 70 with acute or convalescent COVID-19.

This clone rates as medium-sized. The chain has TRBV27 and TRBJ2-2; a possible D gene is TRBD1 (6 bases). The CDR3 is made up of 16 amino acids. Trimming stripped 0 bases from V and 5 bases from J, with 13 bases between. Germline-derived CDR1 and CDR2 are MNHEY and SMNVEV (reference sequence). The CDR3 spells CASSLSDQGITGELFF. CDR3 DNA: TGTGCCAGCAGTTTATCGGATCAGGGGATTACCGGGGAGCTGTTTTTT.

The chain carries TRBV6-4 and TRBJ1-2; D is unclear. The CDR3 is made up of 13 amino acids. The germline V gene encodes CDR1 MRHNA and CDR2 SNTAGT. V lost 2 bases, J lost 6 bases, and 10 bases lay in between. The chain's CDR3 is CASSDGPFDGYTF. DNA of the CDR3: TGTGCCAGCAGTGACGGCCCCTTCGATGGCTACACCTTC.

J is TRBJ1-3 and V is TRBV30; D may be TRBD1 (5 bases). Trimming shortened V by 2 bases and J by 0 bases, and 14 bases separated the two germline ends. Germline CDR1 reads GTSNPN; CDR2 reads SVGIG (reference sequence). The CDR3 consists of 16 residues. CDR3: CAWSKGLPSSGNTIYF. The DNA of the CDR3 is TGTGCCTGGAGTAAGGGACTTCCTAGCTCTGGAAACACCATATATTTT.

V gene TRBV29-1 combines with J gene TRBJ1-1; D may be TRBD1 (5 bases). Germline V lookup: CDR1 SQVTM, CDR2 ANQGSEA. This CDR3 is built from 13 residues. The germline V and J ends were trimmed by 5 bases and 1 base, with 11 bases remaining between them. This CDR3 reads CSVSNRPNTEAFF. Written as DNA, the CDR3 is TGCAGCGTTAGTAACAGGCCGAACACTGAAGCTTTCTTT.

The genes are TRBV6-6 and TRBJ1-4; a weak D match, TRBD1 (5 bases). Germline CDR1 is MNHNY and CDR2 is SVGAGI (reference sequence). V was shortened by 5 bases and J by 8 bases, with 6 bases between the two germline ends. This CDR3 contains 11 residues. CDR3: CASSRQEKLFF. DNA for the CDR3: TGTGCCAGCAGTCGACAGGAAAAACTGTTTTTT.